This T cell receptor (beta chain) was recovered during a study of blood T cell repertoires in COVID-19. Whole-study context: PBMCs, B-cell-depleted T cells, or T cells provided the cDNA or gDNA that made up the material.

Authors' data handling: Estimation of nucleated cell counts relied on the amplification of reference gene primers. The repertoire was sequenced with immunoSEQ multiplex PCR; TCRdb's copy has only in-frame clones and lacks some. The V and J calls and clone size were taken over from that table, and D and trimming were inferred from the DNA. The sample contains some 83,000 clones, more than 70% of which appear only once. The CDR3 is made up of 12 amino acids. The germline gives CDR1 MNHNY, CDR2 SVGAGI (reference sequence). V lost 5 bases and J 5 bases, leaving 7 bases between the germline ends. The V gene is TRBV6-6, the J gene TRBJ1-5, with unresolved D. The specimen was peripheral blood. The clonotype comes from a man in his fifties or sixties with active COVID-19. The CDR3 here is CASSNNDQPQHF. In nucleotides, the CDR3 is TGTGCCAGCAGTAACAACGATCAGCCCCAGCATTTT.